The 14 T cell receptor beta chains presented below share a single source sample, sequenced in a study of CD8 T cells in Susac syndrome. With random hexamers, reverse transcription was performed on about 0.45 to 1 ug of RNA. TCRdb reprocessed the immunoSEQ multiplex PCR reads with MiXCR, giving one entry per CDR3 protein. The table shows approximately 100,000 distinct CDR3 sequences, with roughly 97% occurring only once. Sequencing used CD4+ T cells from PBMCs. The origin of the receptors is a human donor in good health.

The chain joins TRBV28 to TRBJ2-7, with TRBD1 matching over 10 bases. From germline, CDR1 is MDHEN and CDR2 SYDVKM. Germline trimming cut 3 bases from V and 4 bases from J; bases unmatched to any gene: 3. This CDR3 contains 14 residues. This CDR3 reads CASSFGTGEYEQYF. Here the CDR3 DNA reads TGTGCCAGCAGTTTCGGGACAGGGGAATACGAGCAGTACTTC.

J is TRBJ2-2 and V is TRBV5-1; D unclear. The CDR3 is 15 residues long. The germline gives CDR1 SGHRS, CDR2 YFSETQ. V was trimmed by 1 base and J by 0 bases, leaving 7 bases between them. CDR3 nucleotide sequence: TGCGCCAGCAGCTTGACTGTCGCGAACACCGGGGAGCTGTTTTTT. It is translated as CASSLTVANTGELFF.

CDR3 loop: CASSLAHRGNTIYF. The CDR3 coding sequence is TGTGCCAGCAGCTTAGCGCACAGAGGAAACACCATATATTTT. The chain joins TRBV7-2 to TRBJ1-3; no clear D gene. The CDR3 spans 14 residues. CDR1 and CDR2 (germline): SGHTA, FQGNSA. The V gene lost 0 bases and the J gene lost 4 bases, with 7 bases spanning the gap.

The DNA of the CDR3 is TGCAGTGCCCAAATACTCACAGATACGCAGTATTTT. Amino acids: CSAQILTDTQYF. The V and J genes are TRBV20-1 and TRBJ2-3; D gene unclear. CDR1 DFQATT and CDR2 SNEGSKA come from the germline V gene (reference sequence). The CDR3 length is 12 residues. Trimming pared 6 bases from V and 2 bases from J, leaving 9 bases between.

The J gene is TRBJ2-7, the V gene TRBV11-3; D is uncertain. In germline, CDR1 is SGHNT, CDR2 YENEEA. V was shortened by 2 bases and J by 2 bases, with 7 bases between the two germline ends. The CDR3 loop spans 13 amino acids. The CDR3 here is CASSLKAPYEQYF. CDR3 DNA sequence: TGTGCCAGCAGCTTAAAGGCACCCTACGAGCAGTACTTC. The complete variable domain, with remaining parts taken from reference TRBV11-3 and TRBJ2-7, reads EAGVVQSPRYKIIEKKQPVAFWCNPISGHNTLYWYLQNLGQGPELLIRYENEEAVDDSQLPKDRFSAERLKGVDSTLKIQPAELGDSAVYLCASSLKAPYEQYFGPGTRLTVT.

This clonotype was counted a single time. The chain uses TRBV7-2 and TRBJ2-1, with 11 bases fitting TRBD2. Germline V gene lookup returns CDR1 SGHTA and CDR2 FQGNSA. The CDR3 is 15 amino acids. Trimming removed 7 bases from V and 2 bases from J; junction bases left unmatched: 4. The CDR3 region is CASTQGLAAYNEQFF. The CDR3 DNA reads TGTGCCAGCACCCAGGGACTAGCGGCCTACAATGAGCAGTTCTTC. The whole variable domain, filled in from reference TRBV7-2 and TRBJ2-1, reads GAGVSQSPSNKVTEKGKDVELRCDPISGHTALYWYRQSLGQGLEFLIYFQGNSAPDKSGLPSDRFSAERTGGSVSTLTIQRTQQEDSAVYLCASTQGLAAYNEQFFGPGTRLTVL.

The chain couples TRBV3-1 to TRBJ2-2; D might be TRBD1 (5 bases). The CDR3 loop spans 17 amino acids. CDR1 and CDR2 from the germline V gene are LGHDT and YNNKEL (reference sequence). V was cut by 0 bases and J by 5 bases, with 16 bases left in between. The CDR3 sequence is CASSQDTGTRGTGELFF. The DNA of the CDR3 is TGTGCCAGCAGCCAAGATACCGGAACAAGGGGTACCGGGGAGCTGTTTTTT. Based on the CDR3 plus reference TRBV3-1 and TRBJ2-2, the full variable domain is DTAVSQTPKYLVTQMGNDKSIKCEQNLGHDTMYWYKQDSKKFLKIMFSYNNKELIINETVPNRFSPKSPDKAHLNLHINSLELGDSAVYFCASSQDTGTRGTGELFFGEGSRLTVL.

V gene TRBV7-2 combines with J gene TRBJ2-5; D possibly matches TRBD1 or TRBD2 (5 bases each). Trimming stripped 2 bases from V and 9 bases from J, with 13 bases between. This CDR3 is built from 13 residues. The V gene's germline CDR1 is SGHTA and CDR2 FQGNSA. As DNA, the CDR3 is TGTGCCAGCAGCTTAAAACGGGACGGGGCCCAGTACTTC. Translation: CASSLKRDGAQYF.

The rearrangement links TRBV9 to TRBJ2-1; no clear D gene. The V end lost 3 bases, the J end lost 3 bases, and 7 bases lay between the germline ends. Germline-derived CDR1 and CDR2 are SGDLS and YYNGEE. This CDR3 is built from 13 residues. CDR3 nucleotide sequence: TGTGCCAGCAGCGGGAGCTACTACAATGAGCAGTTCTTC. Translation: CASSGSYYNEQFF.

The CDR3: CASRFLNIQYF. The DNA for the CDR3 is TGTGCCAGCAGGTTCTTGAACATTCAGTACTTC. The chain has TRBV27 and TRBJ2-4; unclear D gene. Trimming removed 6 bases from V and 7 bases from J, with 7 bases in between. The CDR3 totals 11 residues. CDR1 is MNHEY and CDR2 is SMNVEV in the germline V gene (reference sequence).

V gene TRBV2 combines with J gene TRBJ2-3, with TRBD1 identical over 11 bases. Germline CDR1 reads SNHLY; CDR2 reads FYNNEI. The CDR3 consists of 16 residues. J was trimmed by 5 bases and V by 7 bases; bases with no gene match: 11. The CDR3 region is CASTPGGQGAKDTQYF. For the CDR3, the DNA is TGTGCCAGCACCCCAGGAGGACAGGGGGCGAAAGATACGCAGTATTTT. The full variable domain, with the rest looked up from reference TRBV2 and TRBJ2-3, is EPEVTQTPSHQVTQMGQEVILRCVPISNHLYFYWYRQILGQKVEFLVSFYNNEISEKSEIFDDQFSVERPDGSNFTLKIRSTKLEDSAMYFCASTPGGQGAKDTQYFGPGTRLTVL.

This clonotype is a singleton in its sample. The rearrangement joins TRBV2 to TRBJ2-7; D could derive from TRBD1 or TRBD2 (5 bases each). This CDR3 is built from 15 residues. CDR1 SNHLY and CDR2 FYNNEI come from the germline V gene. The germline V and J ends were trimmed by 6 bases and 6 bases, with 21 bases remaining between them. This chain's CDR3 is CASRPYEGKSREQYF. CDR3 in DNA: TGTGCCAGCAGACCCTACGAGGGGAAATCGCGCGAGCAGTACTTC.

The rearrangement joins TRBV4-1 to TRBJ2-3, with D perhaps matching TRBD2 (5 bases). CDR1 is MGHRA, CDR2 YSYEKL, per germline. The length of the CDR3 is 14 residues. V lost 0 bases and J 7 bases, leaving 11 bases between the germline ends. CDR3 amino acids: CASSQEVVDYTQYF. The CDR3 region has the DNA TGCGCCAGCAGCCAAGAAGTGGTGGACTATACGCAGTATTTT.

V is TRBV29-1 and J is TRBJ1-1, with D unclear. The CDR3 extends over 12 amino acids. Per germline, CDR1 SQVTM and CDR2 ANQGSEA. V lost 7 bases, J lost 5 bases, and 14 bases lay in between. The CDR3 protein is CSGSTPRTEAFF. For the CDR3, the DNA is TGCAGCGGATCTACTCCGAGGACTGAAGCTTTCTTT.